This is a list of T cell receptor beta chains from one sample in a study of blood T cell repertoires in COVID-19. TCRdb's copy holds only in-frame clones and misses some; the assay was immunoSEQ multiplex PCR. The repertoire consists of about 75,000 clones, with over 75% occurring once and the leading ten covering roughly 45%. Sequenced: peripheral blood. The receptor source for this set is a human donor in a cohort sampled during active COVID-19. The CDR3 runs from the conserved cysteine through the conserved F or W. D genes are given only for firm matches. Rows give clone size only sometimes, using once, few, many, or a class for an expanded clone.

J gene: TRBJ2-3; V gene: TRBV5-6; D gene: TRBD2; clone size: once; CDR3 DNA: TGTGCCAGCAGGTGGACCGGGACTAGCTTCTCAGATACGCAGTATTTT; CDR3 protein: CASRWTGTSFSDTQYF
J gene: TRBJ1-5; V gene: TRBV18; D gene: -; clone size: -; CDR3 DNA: TGTGCCAGCTCACGGGGGGATAGCAATCAGCCCCAGCATTTT; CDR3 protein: CASSRGDSNQPQHF
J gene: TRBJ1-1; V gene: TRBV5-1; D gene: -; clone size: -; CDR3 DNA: TGCGCCAGCAGGAAGCAGGCACTCCCGAACACTGAAGCTTTCTTT; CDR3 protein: CASRKQALPNTEAFF
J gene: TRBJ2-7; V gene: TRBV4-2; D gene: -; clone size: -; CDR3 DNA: TGTGCCAGCAGCCAAGATGGGTCCGGGGGAGTTAGCGAGCAGTACTTC; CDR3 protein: CASSQDGSGGVSEQYF
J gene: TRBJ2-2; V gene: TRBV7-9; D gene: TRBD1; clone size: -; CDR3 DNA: TGTGCCAGCAGCCCCGGACAGGACACCGGGGAGCTGTTTTTT; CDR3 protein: CASSPGQDTGELFF
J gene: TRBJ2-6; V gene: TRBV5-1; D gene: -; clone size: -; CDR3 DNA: TGCGCCAGCAGCTTGGACCTTCGACTAGGCGCTGGGGCCAACGTCCTGACTTTC; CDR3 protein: CASSLDLRLGAGANVLTF
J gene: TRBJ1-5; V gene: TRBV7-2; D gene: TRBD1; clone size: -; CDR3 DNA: TGTGCCAGCAGCCAAAGGACAGGGGGCGATAATCAGCCCCAGCATTTT; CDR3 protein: CASSQRTGGDNQPQHF
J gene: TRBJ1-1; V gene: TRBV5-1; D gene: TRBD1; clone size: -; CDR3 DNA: TGCGCCAGCATAGGACAGGGAAACACTGAAGCTTTCTTT; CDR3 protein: CASIGQGNTEAFF
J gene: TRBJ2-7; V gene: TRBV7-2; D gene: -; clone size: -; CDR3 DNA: TGTGCCAGCGCCTCCCAACATGGGCCCTACGAGCAGTACTTC; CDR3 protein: CASASQHGPYEQYF
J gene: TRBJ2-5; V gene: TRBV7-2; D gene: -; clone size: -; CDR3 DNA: TGTGCCAGCAGCTTAAGGAGGGAGGAGACCCAGTACTTC; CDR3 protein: CASSLRREETQYF
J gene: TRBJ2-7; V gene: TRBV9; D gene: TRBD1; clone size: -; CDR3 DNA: TGTGCCAGGAGGGGGTTAAGGGGGCTTTTTTTCGGTCACGAGCAGTACTTC; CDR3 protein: CARRGLRGLFFGHEQYF
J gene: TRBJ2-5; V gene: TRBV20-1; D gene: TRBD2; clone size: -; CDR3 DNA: TGCAGTGCTAGTGATCCGGGAGGGTTTATGGAGACCCAGTACTTC; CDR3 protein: CSASDPGGFMETQYF
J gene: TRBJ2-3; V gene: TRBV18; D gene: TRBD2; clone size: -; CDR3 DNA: TGTGCCAGCTCACCACGACTAGCGGGGGGCACAGATACGCAGTATTTT; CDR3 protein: CASSPRLAGGTDTQYF
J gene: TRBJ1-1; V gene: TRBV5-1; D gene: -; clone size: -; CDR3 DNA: TGCGCCAGCAGCCCCGGGACACACGTTGAAGCTTTCTTT; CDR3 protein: CASSPGTHVEAFF
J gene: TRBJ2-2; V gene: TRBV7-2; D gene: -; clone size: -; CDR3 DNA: TGTGCCAGCAGCTTAGTGCGGACAGTAAACACCGGGGAGCTGTTTTTT; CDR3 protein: CASSLVRTVNTGELFF
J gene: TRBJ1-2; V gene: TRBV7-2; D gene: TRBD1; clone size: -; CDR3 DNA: TGTGCCAGCAGCGTAAATCGGGACAGGGACTATGGCTACACCTTC; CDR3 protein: CASSVNRDRDYGYTF
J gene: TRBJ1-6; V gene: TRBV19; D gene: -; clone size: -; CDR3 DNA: TGTGCCAGTAGTATAGACAGGGTGGATTCACCCCTCCACTTT; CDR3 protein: CASSIDRVDSPLHF
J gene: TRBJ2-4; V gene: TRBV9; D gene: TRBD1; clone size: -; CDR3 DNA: TGTGCCAGCAGTCCCAGACAGGGGGCGGAAGCCAAAAACATTCAGTACTTC; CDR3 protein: CASSPRQGAEAKNIQYF
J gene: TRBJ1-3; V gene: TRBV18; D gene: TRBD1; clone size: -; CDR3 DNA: TGTGCCAGCTCACCAATTGACAGGGCTGGAAACACCATATATTTT; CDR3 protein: CASSPIDRAGNTIYF
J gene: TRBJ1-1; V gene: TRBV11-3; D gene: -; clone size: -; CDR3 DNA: TGTGCCAGCAGCTTAGTTCGGGGAGCCGTAGCTTTCTTT; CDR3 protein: CASSLVRGAVAFF
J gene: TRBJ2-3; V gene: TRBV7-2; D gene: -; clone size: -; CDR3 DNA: TGTGCCAGCAGCATGGACAGCTACACAGATACGCAGTATTTT; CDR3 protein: CASSMDSYTDTQYF
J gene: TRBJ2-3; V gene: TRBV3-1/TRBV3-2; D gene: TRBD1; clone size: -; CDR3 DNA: TGTGCCAGCAGCCTGAGCCACCTCGGGACAGTCACAGATACGCAGTATTTT; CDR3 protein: CASSLSHLGTVTDTQYF
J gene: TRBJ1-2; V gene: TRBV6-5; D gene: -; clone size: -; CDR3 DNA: TGTGCCAGCAGTTACCCGACCGGGTACAACTATGGCTACACCTTC; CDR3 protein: CASSYPTGYNYGYTF
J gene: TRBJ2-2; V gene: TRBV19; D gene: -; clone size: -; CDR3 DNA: TGTGCCAGCAGATATCCTTCTGGGGGCGGAAACACCGGGGAGCTGTTTTTT; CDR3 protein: CASRYPSGGGNTGELFF
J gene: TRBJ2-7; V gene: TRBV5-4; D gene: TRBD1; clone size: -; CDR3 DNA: TGTGCCAGCAGCAGCCGGGACAGGAGCTCCTACGAGCAGTACTTC; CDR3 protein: CASSSRDRSSYEQYF
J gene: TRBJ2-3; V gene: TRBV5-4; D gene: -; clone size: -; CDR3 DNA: TGTGCCAGCAGCTTGGGACAGAGCACAGATACGCAGTATTTT; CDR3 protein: CASSLGQSTDTQYF
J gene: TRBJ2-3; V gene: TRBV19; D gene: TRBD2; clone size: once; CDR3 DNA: TGTGCCAGTAGTGGGGAGACTAGCGGCACAGATACGCAGTATTTT; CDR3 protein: CASSGETSGTDTQYF
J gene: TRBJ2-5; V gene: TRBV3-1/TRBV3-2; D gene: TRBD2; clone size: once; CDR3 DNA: TGTGCCAGCAGCCAAGGGCGGGAGGGTGACGGAGAGACCCAGTACTTC; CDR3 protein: CASSQGREGDGETQYF
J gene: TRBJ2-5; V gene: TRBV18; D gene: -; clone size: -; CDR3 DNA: TGTGCCAGCTCATTGACAGAACAAGAGACCCAGTACTTC; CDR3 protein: CASSLTEQETQYF
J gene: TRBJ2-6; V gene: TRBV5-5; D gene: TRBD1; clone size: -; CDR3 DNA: TGTGCCAGCAGCGACCGACAGGGTTATGGGGCCAACGTCCTGACTTTC; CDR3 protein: CASSDRQGYGANVLTF
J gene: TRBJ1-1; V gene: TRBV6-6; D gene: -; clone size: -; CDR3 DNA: TGTGCCAGCACCCATCCGGGGGGGGGACTGCGGACTGAAGCTTTCTTT; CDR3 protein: CASTHPGGGLRTEAFF
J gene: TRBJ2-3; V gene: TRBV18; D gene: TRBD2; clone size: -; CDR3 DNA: TGTGCCAGCTCACCCAATCGAGCGGGGGGCACAGATACGCAGTATTTT; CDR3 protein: CASSPNRAGGTDTQYF
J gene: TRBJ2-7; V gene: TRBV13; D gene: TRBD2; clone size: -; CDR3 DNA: TGTGCCAGCAGCTTAGTAGCGGGAGGGTTCAACGAGCAGTACTTC; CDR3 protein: CASSLVAGGFNEQYF
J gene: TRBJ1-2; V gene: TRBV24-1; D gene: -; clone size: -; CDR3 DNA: TGTGCCACCAGTGCGACCGACAGCGGCTACACCTTC; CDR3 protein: CATSATDSGYTF
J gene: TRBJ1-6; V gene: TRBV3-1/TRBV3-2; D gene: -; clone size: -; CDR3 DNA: TGTGCCAGCAGCCAACAGGGATCCAATTCACCCCTCCACTTT; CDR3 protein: CASSQQGSNSPLHF
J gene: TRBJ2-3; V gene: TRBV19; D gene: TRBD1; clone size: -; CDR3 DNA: TGTGCCAGTAGTTTTCGACAGGGTGCAGATACGCAGTATTTT; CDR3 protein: CASSFRQGADTQYF
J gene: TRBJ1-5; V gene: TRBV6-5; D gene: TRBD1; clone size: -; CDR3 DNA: TGTGCCAGCAGCCCGGACAGGGATAATCAGCCCCAGCATTTT; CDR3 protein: CASSPDRDNQPQHF
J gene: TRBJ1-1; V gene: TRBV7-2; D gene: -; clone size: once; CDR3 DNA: TGTGCCAGCAGCTTTCAGTACGACACTGAAGCTTTCTTT; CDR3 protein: CASSFQYDTEAFF
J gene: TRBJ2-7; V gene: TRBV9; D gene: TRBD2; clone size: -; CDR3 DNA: TGTGCCAGCAGCGTCGGGACTAAGTTTGCCGAGCAGTACTTC; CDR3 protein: CASSVGTKFAEQYF
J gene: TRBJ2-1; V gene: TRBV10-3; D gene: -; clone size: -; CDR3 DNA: TGTGCCATCAGTGAGTGGGACATGATCAATGAGCAGTTCTTC; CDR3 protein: CAISEWDMINEQFF
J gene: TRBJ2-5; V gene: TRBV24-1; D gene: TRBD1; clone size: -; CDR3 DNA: TGTGCCACCAGTGATCCCAACCCTGGGTCGGGACAGGGGACGTTAGAGACCCAGTACTTC; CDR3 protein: CATSDPNPGSGQGTLETQYF
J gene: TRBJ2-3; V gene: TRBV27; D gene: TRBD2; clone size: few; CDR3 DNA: TGTGCCAGCAGGTCACTAGCGTTTAGGGATACGCAGTATTTT; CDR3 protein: CASRSLAFRDTQYF